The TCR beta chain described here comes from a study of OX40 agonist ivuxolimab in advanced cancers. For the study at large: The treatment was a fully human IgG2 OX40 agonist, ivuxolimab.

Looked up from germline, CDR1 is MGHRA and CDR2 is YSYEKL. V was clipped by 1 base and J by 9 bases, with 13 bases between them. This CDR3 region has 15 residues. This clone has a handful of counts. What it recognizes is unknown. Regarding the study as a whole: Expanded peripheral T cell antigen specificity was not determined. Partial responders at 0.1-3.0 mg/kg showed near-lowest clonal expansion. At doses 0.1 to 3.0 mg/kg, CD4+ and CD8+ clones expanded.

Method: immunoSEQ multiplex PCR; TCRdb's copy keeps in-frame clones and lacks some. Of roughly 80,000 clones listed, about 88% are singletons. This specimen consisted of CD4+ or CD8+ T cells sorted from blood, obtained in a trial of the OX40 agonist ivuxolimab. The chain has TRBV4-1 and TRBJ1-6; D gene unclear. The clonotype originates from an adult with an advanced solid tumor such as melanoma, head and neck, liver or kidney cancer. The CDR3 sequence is CASSQASAAGSPLHF. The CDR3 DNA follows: TGCGCCAGCAGCCAAGCATCGGCCGCGGGTTCACCCCTCCACTTT.